The T cell receptor beta chain described here comes from a study of T cells in Graves' hyperthyroidism and ophthalmopathy. V gave up 2 bases and J gave up 7 bases; unmatched junction bases: 7. Germline V gives CDR1 DFQATT, CDR2 SNEGSKA (reference sequence). CDR3 length: 15 residues. What was amplified from RNA transcripts were TCR beta CDR3 regions. HTBI primers were employed in a first-round RT-PCR of the TCR CDR3. TCRdb used MiXCR to reprocess the multiplex PCR reads, holding one entry per CDR3 protein. Of 500,000 to 800,000 distinct CDR3 sequences listed, less than 45% were seen once; the top ten hold approximately 7.2%. Exclusions: uncontrolled infection, other autoimmune disease, pregnancy, lactation. Diagnostic decisions used clinical symptoms, serum thyroxine and TRAb, thyroid ultrasound and orbital computed tomography.

This clonotype was sampled from an adult man with Graves' disease, either hyperthyroidism or ophthalmopathy (not recorded which). The sample was peripheral blood or thyroid tissue (not recorded which). The chain has TRBV20-1 and TRBJ1-5; TRBD1 agrees at 11 bases. The CDR3 here is CSARKGQGVGQPQHF. The CDR3 DNA is TGCAGTGCTAGAAAGGGACAGGGGGTAGGACAGCCCCAGCATTTT.